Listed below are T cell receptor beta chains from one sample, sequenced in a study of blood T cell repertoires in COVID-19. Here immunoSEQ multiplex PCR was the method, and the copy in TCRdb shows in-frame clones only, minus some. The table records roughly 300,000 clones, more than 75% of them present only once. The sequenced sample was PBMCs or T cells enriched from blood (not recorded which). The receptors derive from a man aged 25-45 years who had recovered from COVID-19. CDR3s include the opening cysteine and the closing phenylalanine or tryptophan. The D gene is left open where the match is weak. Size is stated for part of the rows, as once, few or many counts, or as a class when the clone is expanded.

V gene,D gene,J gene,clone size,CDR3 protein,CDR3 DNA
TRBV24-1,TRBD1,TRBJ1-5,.,CATSDRGQGWNQPQHF,TGTGCCACCAGTGATCGGGGACAGGGGTGGAATCAGCCCCAGCATTTT
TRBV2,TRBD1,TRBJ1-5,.,CASSDQGVSNQPQHF,TGTGCCAGCAGTGACCAGGGGGTGAGCAATCAGCCCCAGCATTTT
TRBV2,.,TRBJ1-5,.,CASRGRGNQPQHF,TGTGCCAGCAGGGGCCGGGGGAATCAGCCCCAGCATTTT
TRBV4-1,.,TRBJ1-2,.,CASSQGPGTEGNYGYTF,TGCGCCAGCAGCCAAGGTCCGGGGACGGAGGGGAACTATGGCTACACCTTC
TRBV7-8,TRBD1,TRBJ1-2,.,CASSAGQGTYGYTF,TGTGCCAGCAGTGCGGGACAGGGGACCTATGGCTACACCTTC
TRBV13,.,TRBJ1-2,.,CASSPTVDGYTF,TGTGCCAGCAGCCCGACAGTCGATGGCTACACCTTC
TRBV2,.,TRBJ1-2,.,CASSRQGNYGYTF,TGTGCCAGCAGTCGTCAGGGGAACTATGGCTACACCTTC
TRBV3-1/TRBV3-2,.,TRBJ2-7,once,CASSQLPYEQYF,TGTGCCAGCAGCCAACTCCCCTACGAGCAGTACTTC
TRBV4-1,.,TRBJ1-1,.,CASTTPSGGRTEAFF,TGCGCCAGCACCACCCCTTCGGGGGGGAGGACTGAAGCTTTCTTT
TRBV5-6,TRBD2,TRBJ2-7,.,CASSQPATRGDEQYF,TGTGCCAGCAGCCAACCAGCTACGCGGGGGGATGAGCAGTACTTC
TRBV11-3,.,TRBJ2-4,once,CASSPYRERAKNIQYF,TGTGCCAGCAGCCCCTACAGGGAAAGGGCCAAAAACATTCAGTACTTC
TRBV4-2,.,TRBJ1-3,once,CASSQDPGNTIYF,TGTGCCAGCAGCCAAGATCCGGGAAACACCATATATTTT
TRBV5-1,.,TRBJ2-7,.,CASADGGFGEAAYHEQYF,TGCGCCTCTGCCGATGGGGGTTTTGGGGAGGCGGCGTACCACGAGCAGTACTTC
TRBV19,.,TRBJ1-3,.,CASSTSGAGNTIYF,TGTGCCAGTAGTACCTCCGGAGCGGGAAACACCATATATTTT
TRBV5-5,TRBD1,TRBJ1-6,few,CASSLTGSYNSPLHF,TGTGCCAGCAGCCTGACAGGGTCCTATAATTCACCCCTCCACTTT
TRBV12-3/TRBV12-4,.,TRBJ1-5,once,CASSLGQQPQHF,TGTGCCAGCAGTTTAGGGCAACAGCCCCAGCATTTT
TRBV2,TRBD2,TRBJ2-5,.,CASNQGPSGRVGTQYF,TGTGCCAGCAATCAAGGTCCTAGCGGTCGGGTGGGGACCCAGTACTTC
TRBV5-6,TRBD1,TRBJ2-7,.,CASSLEAGGWEQYF,TGTGCCAGCAGCTTGGAGGCAGGGGGCTGGGAGCAGTACTTC